This entry concerns a single T cell receptor beta chain. Its antigen is as yet unknown. The sample belongs to a study of T cell clonotyping in hematopoietic cell transplantation. The study's findings and limits: Few recipient clonotypes overlapped donors; over 95% were de novo at given depth. Recipient TCR diversity dropped after transplant; expanded clonotypes rose from day 30 to 180.

This CDR3 comprises 14 residues. V gave up 3 bases and J gave up 6 bases; unmatched junction bases: 6. The V gene's germline CDR1 is LNHNV and CDR2 YYDKDF (reference sequence). The time point was: recipient sample about 28 days before transplant, after cytoreduction. The assay was immunoSEQ multiplex PCR, and TCRdb's table has in-frame clones only and misses some. The sample has tens of thousands of clones, around 86% seen once. The sequencing here drew on peripheral blood mononuclear cells, taken before stem cell transplant. This clonotype was obtained from a man in his fifties or sixties with biphenotypic leukemia. Some clones in this sample may be carry-over from other donors' samples. This chain uses TRBV15 with TRBJ2-7, with 9 bases that match TRBD1. The CDR3: CATSRDRGGGEQYF. The CDR3 DNA follows: TGTGCCACCAGCAGGGACAGGGGCGGGGGCGAGCAGTACTTC.